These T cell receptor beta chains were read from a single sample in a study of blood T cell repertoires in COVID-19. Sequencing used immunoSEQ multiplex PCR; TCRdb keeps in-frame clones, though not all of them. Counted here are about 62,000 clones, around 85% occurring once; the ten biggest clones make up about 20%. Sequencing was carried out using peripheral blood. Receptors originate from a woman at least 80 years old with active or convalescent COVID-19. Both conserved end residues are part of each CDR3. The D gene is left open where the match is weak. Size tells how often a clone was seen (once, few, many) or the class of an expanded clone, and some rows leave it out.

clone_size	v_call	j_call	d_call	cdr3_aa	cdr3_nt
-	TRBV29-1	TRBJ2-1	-	CSVRRNNEQFF	TGCAGCGTCCGGAGGAACAATGAGCAGTTCTTC
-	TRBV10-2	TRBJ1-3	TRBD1	CASSEPAGQGNTIYF	TGCGCCAGCAGTGAGCCTGCGGGACAGGGAAACACCATATATTTT
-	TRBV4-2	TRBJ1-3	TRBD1	CASSQVGTALSGNTIYF	TGTGCCAGCAGCCAAGTAGGGACAGCGCTGTCTGGAAACACCATATATTTT
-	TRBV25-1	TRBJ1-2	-	CASSPQGRVGYTF	TGTGCCAGCAGTCCCCAGGGGAGGGTCGGCTACACCTTC
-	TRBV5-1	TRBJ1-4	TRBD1	CASSRGTGGESEKLFF	TGCGCCAGCAGCCGGGGGACAGGGGGTGAAAGTGAAAAACTGTTTTTT
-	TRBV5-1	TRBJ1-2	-	CASSFDRSLGYTF	TGCGCCAGCAGCTTCGACAGGTCCCTTGGCTACACCTTC
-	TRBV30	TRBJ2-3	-	CAWKWTSTDTQYF	TGTGCCTGGAAATGGACTAGCACAGATACGCAGTATTTT
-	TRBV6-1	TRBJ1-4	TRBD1	CASSEAGRGAEKLFF	TGTGCCAGCAGTGAAGCGGGCAGGGGGGCTGAAAAACTGTTTTTT
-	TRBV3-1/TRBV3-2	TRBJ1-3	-	CASSPTFTGRGNTIYF	TGTGCCAGCAGCCCGACCTTTACAGGGAGAGGAAACACCATATATTTT
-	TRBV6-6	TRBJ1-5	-	CASGETGSSVQPQHF	TGTGCCAGCGGGGAAACAGGGTCTTCTGTACAGCCCCAGCATTTT
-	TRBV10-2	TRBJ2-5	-	CASSGEEGLETQYF	TGCGCCAGCAGCGGGGAGGAGGGGCTAGAGACCCAGTACTTC
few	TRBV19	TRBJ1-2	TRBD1	CASSIELGQGRSGYTF	TGTGCCAGTAGTATTGAATTGGGACAGGGAAGGAGTGGCTACACCTTC
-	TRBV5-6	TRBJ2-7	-	CASSLAREGAGGEQYF	TGTGCCAGCAGCTTGGCCAGGGAAGGTGCCGGGGGCGAGCAGTACTTC
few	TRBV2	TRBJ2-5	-	CASSEQGFGQETQYF	TGTGCCAGCAGTGAACAGGGGTTCGGACAAGAGACCCAGTACTTC
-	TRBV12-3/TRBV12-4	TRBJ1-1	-	CASSLGRVTEAFF	TGTGCCAGCAGTTTAGGGAGGGTCACTGAAGCTTTCTTT
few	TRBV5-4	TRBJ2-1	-	CASSLDRGSSYNEQFF	TGTGCCAGCAGCTTGGATCGGGGGAGCTCCTACAATGAGCAGTTCTTC